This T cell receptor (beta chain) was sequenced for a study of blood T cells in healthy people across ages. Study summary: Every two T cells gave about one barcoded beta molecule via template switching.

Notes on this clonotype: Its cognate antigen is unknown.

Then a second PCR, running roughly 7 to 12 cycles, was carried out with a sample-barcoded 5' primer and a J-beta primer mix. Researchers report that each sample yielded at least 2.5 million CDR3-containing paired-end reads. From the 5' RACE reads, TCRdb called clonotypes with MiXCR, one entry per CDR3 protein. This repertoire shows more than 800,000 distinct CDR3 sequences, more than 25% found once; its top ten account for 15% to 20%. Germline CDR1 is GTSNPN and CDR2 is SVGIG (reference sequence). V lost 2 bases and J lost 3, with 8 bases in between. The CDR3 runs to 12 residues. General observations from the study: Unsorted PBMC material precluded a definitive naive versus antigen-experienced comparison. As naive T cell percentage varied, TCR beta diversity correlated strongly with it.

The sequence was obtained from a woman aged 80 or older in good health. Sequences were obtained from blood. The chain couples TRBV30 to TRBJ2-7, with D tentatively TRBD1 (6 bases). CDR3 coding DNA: TGTGCCTGGAGTTGGGACATCTACGAGCAGTACTTC. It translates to CAWSWDIYEQYF.